The 28 T cell receptor beta chains below all came from one sample that was sequenced in a study of blood T cells in healthy people across ages. A sample-barcoded 5' primer and a J-beta primer mix were used in a second PCR of about 6 to 11 cycles. TCRdb reprocessed the 5' RACE reads with MiXCR, giving one entry per CDR3 protein. The sample shows 790,000 or so distinct CDR3 sequences, around half of them seen only once. Sequencing used blood. The receptors were gathered from a man older than 75 in good health.

V and J are TRBV27 and TRBJ2-1; 10 bases are a match to TRBD2. Germline trimming cut 4 bases from V and 0 bases from J; bases unmatched to any gene: 6. The CDR3 is made up of 17 amino acids. The germline CDR1 and CDR2 sequences are MNHEY and SMNVEV (reference sequence). The CDR3, as DNA: TGTGCCAGCAGTTCCCGGGCTAGCGGGAGCTCCTACAATGAGCAGTTCTTC. Translation: CASSSRASGSSYNEQFF.

The rearrangement joins TRBV7-8 to TRBJ2-5; no definite D call. The CDR3 spans 14 residues. Germline CDR1 SGHVS, CDR2 FQNEAQ. V lost 5 bases and J 5 bases, leaving 15 bases between the germline ends. In DNA form, the CDR3 reads TGTGCCAGCAGCCCCCCTGGCGTGGGGGAGACCCAGTACTTC. Translation: CASSPPGVGETQYF.

This clonotype was seen a few times. The chain joins TRBV7-2 to TRBJ1-2; 8 bases agree with TRBD1. CDR1 and CDR2 from the germline V gene are SGHTA and FQGNSA. J gave up 3 bases and V 0 bases, and 0 bases lay outside the gene matches. The CDR3 sequence is 14 residues long. The CDR3 sequence: CASSLAGQDYGYTF. CDR3 bases: TGTGCCAGCAGCTTAGCGGGACAGGACTATGGCTACACCTTC. Full variable domain (remainder filled in from reference TRBV7-2 and TRBJ1-2): GAGVSQSPSNKVTEKGKDVELRCDPISGHTALYWYRQSLGQGLEFLIYFQGNSAPDKSGLPSDRFSAERTGGSVSTLTIQRTQQEDSAVYLCASSLAGQDYGYTFGSGTRLTVV.

The chain recombines TRBV9 with TRBJ2-1, with 9 nucleotides matching TRBD1. V lost 2 bases to trimming and J lost 8 bases; unmatched junction nucleotides: 11. Germline V gives CDR1 SGDLS, CDR2 YYNGEE. This CDR3 is 16 amino acids long. CDR3 bases: TGTGCCAGCAGCGTTAGCCACACAGGGGGCAGGGATGAGCAGTTCTTC. Encoded protein: CASSVSHTGGRDEQFF.

CDR3 protein: CASSLEAGPPETQYF. CDR3 bases: TGTGCCAGCAGTTTGGAAGCGGGGCCACCTGAGACCCAGTACTTC. The chain joins TRBV28 to TRBJ2-5; 7 bases fit TRBD2. The germline gives CDR1 MDHEN, CDR2 SYDVKM. V lost 3 bases, J lost 5 bases, and 9 bases stayed unmatched. The CDR3 totals 15 residues.

The chain employs TRBV4-1 and TRBJ2-1, with TRBD2 matching 8 bases. CDR1 MGHRA and CDR2 YSYEKL come from the germline V gene. The CDR3 runs to 17 residues. V was clipped by 4 bases and J by 2 bases; unmatched bases: 10. For the CDR3, the DNA is TGCGCCAGCAGCCCATCGTCCGGGGGGGCCCCCTACAATGAGCAGTTCTTC. It specifies CASSPSSGGAPYNEQFF.

This clonotype has ten or more counts. The V gene is TRBV3-1, the J gene TRBJ1-2, with D possibly TRBD1 on 5 matching bases. Germline lookup yields CDR1 LGHDT and CDR2 YNNKEL (reference sequence). CDR3 length: 14 residues. Trimming left V 0 bases short and J 4 bases short, with 9 bases between. The CDR3 loop reads CASSQDQGGYGYTF. CDR3 bases: TGTGCCAGCAGCCAAGATCAGGGAGGCTATGGCTACACCTTC. Together with reference TRBV3-1 and TRBJ1-2, the CDR3 gives the full variable domain: DTAVSQTPKYLVTQMGNDKSIKCEQNLGHDTMYWYKQDSKKFLKIMFSYNNKELIINETVPNRFSPKSPDKAHLNLHINSLELGDSAVYFCASSQDQGGYGYTFGSGTRLTVV.

The CDR3 reads CASSQGGVRNTEAFF. The CDR3 DNA is TGTGCCAGCAGCCAGGGAGGGGTAAGGAACACTGAAGCTTTCTTT. This sequence joins TRBV6-2 or TRBV6-3 and TRBJ1-1; D perhaps matches TRBD1 (5 bases). Between the trimmed V and J ends, which lost 6 bases and 1 base, there was a span of 15 bases. The CDR3 extends over 15 amino acids. Per germline, CDR1 MNHEY and CDR2 SVGEGT.

The chain is built from TRBV24-1 and TRBJ1-2; possibly TRBD1 for D (6 bases). Looked up from germline, CDR1 is KGHDR and CDR2 is SFDVKD. This CDR3 spans 14 amino acids. V lost 3 bases to trimming and J lost 7 bases, with 14 bases between them. Here the CDR3 DNA reads TGTGCCACCAGTGATCTACAGGGTTCAACTGGCTACACCTTC. This translates into CATSDLQGSTGYTF.

The chain is built from TRBV4-1 and TRBJ1-4; 9 bases match TRBD1. The CDR3 consists of 16 residues. Losses at the gene ends were 6 bases for V and 4 bases for J; bases not matched to a gene: 9. The V gene's germline CDR1 is MGHRA and CDR2 YSYEKL. This CDR3 is CASRVHRGQDNEKLFF. The CDR3 DNA follows: TGCGCCAGCAGGGTTCACAGGGGGCAGGATAATGAAAAACTGTTTTTT.

V is TRBV11-3 and J is TRBJ2-5; D not certain. V was cut by 5 bases and J by 5 bases, with 12 bases left in between. The CDR3 length is 13 residues. Per germline, CDR1 SGHNT and CDR2 YENEEA. The DNA for the CDR3 is TGTGCCAGCAGCGAAAGTCCGTCGGAGACCCAGTACTTC. Its protein is CASSESPSETQYF.

V and J are TRBV6-5 and TRBJ2-2; D gene unclear. Germline V gene sequence: CDR1 MNHEY, CDR2 SVGAGI. The CDR3 totals 13 residues. Trimming left V 5 bases short and J 2 bases short, with 6 bases between. CDR3 DNA: TGTGCCAGCAGTACCCTTAACACCGGGGAGCTGTTTTTT. Residues: CASSTLNTGELFF.

In its sample, this clonotype was seen a few times. J is TRBJ2-1 and V is TRBV11-2; no reliable D call. Germline CDR1 SGHAT, CDR2 FQNNGV. Trimming shortened V by 4 bases and J by 8 bases, and 9 bases separated the two germline ends. CDR3 length: 12 amino acids. CDR3 residues: CASSWGRDEQFF. CDR3 nucleotides: TGTGCCAGCAGCTGGGGTAGGGATGAGCAGTTCTTC.

This clonotype occurred many times. V usage is TRBV29-1 and J usage is TRBJ2-5, with D possibly TRBD2 on 5 matching bases. CDR1 is SQVTM, CDR2 ANQGSEA, per germline. This CDR3 contains 15 residues. The CDR3 spells CSCSVGVRSLETQYF. In nucleotides, the CDR3 is TGCAGTTGTAGCGTTGGAGTCCGGAGTCTCGAGACCCAGTACTTC.

V and J are TRBV7-2 and TRBJ2-5, with 7 bases lining up with TRBD2. Trimming cost V 5 bases and J 1 base; bases outside gene matches: 10. This CDR3 has 16 residues. Germline CDR1 is SGHTA and CDR2 is FQGNSA. The CDR3 coding sequence is TGTGCCAGCAGCCCCCGGGTTAGCGGGCTCCAAGAGACCCAGTACTTC. Its protein product is CASSPRVSGLQETQYF.

This clonotype has just a few counts. The chain couples TRBV4-3 to TRBJ2-5, with unresolved D. CDR3 length: 15 amino acids. CDR1 and CDR2 from the germline V gene are LGHNA and YSLEER. Trimming stripped 1 base from V and 4 bases from J, with 13 bases between. CDR3 sequence reads: CASSQGPRNVETQYF. The CDR3 region has the DNA TGCGCCAGCAGCCAAGGACCACGAAACGTAGAGACCCAGTACTTC.

This clonotype was seen a handful of times. V and J are TRBV29-1 and TRBJ2-7; a possible D gene is TRBD1 (6 bases). Trimming removed 4 bases from V and 5 bases from J, with 9 bases in between. Germline CDR1 reads SQVTM; CDR2 reads ANQGSEA. The CDR3 runs 11 residues. For the CDR3, the DNA is TGCAGCGTTGCCAACAGGGACGAGCAGTACTTC. It translates to CSVANRDEQYF.

This clonotype came up once. This chain links TRBV7-9 with TRBJ2-1, with D perhaps TRBD1 (5 bases). The CDR3 runs to 15 residues. The V gene lost 5 bases and the J gene lost 4 bases, with 15 bases spanning the gap. CDR1 is SEHNR, CDR2 FQNEAQ, per germline (reference sequence). This chain's CDR3 is CASSMVGAGYNEQFF. CDR3 in DNA: TGTGCCAGCAGCATGGTAGGGGCAGGGTACAATGAGCAGTTCTTC.

This clonotype was observed a few times. The chain joins TRBV27 to TRBJ1-4; D is unclear. Trimming took 4 bases from V and 0 from J, leaving 3 bases between them. CDR3 length equals 13 residues. The germline CDR1 and CDR2 sequences are MNHEY and SMNVEV (reference sequence). DNA for the CDR3: TGTGCCAGCAGTTGGGCAACTAATGAAAAACTGTTTTTT. This translates into CASSWATNEKLFF.

This clonotype was seen just once. The chain links TRBV6-5 to TRBJ2-2; D call uncertain. The CDR3 is 15 residues long. V was cut by 0 bases and J by 7 bases, with 12 bases left in between. The germline V gene has CDR1 MNHEY and CDR2 SVGAGI. CDR3 residues: CASSYSTAGIGELFF. The CDR3 DNA is TGTGCCAGCAGTTACTCGACGGCTGGGATCGGGGAGCTGTTTTTT.

This chain uses TRBV5-1 with TRBJ2-1; TRBD1 agrees at 8 bases. Per the germline V gene, CDR1 is SGHRS and CDR2 is YFSETQ. Trimming removed 4 bases from V and 6 bases from J; junction bases left unmatched: 3. This CDR3 contains 13 residues. The CDR3 bases are TGCGCCAGCAGCAAGGGGACAGGCAATGAGCAGTTCTTC. This translates into CASSKGTGNEQFF.

CDR3 residues: CASSPRLPRGRRIENTEAFF. The CDR3 DNA sequence: TGTGCCAGCTCACCACGTCTCCCGAGGGGGCGAAGGATTGAGAACACTGAAGCTTTCTTT. The chain recombines TRBV18 with TRBJ1-1, with 7 bases fitting TRBD1. Trimming at V came to 1 base and at J to 1 base, leaving 18 bases not matched to a gene. Germline V lookup: CDR1 KGHSH, CDR2 LQKENI. This CDR3 is built from 20 residues.

This clonotype has a count of ten or more. In DNA, the CDR3 is TGTGCCAGCAGCCCGGGACGAGAGGATACGCAGTATTTT. Its translation: CASSPGREDTQYF. The V gene is TRBV7-8, the J gene TRBJ2-3; D could derive from TRBD1 or TRBD2 (5 bases each). Germline lookup yields CDR1 SGHVS and CDR2 FQNEAQ. V was cut by 5 bases and J by 6 bases, with 12 bases left in between. The CDR3 spans 13 residues.

This clonotype appeared a few times. One junction end disagrees with the germline gene, perhaps due to a read error. This sequence joins TRBV7-7 and TRBJ2-1; D tentatively reads TRBD1 or TRBD2 (5 bases each). CDR1 SSHAT and CDR2 FNYEAQ come from the germline V gene (reference sequence). The CDR3 contains 13 residues. CDR3 DNA sequence: TGTGCTAGCACCGACGCCCGGGGCGGTGAGCAGTTCTTC. This sequence encodes CASTDARGGEQFF. Combining the CDR3 with reference TRBV7-7 and TRBJ2-1 gives the whole variable domain GAGVSQSPRYKVTKRGQDVTLRCDPISSHATLYWYQQALGQGPEFLTYFNYEAQPDKSGLPSDRFSAERPEGSISTLTIQRTEQRDSAMYRCASTDARGGEQFFGPGTRLTVL.

This clonotype was seen many times. The chain links TRBV24-1 to TRBJ2-6; D unresolved. The V end was cut by 1 base, the J end by 2 bases, with 8 bases between. The CDR3 covers 16 residues. Germline V CDR1 and CDR2: KGHDR, SFDVKD. The CDR3 sequence is CATSDFMGPGANVLTF. In nucleotides, the CDR3 is TGTGCCACCAGTGATTTCATGGGCCCTGGGGCCAACGTCCTGACTTTC.

The V and J genes are TRBV24-1 and TRBJ2-4; D ambiguous. The CDR3 runs to 14 residues. The V gene lost 3 bases and the J gene lost 0 bases, with 5 bases spanning the gap. CDR1 KGHDR and CDR2 SFDVKD come from the germline V gene. For the CDR3, the DNA is TGTGCCACCAGTGATCCTTTAGCCAAAAACATTCAGTACTTC. This translates into CATSDPLAKNIQYF.

Concerning this clonotype: This sequence may be a read error, since a much larger clone differs from it by one base. The J gene is TRBJ2-1, the V gene TRBV5-1; D is tentatively TRBD1 or TRBD2 (5 bases each). The closer fit of TRBJ2-7 to the DNA end suggests the J call may be wrong. The CDR3 has 14 residues. The germline CDR1 and CDR2 sequences are SGHRS and YFSETQ. The CDR3 DNA reads TGCGCCAGCAGCTTGCAGGGACCCTACAATGAGCAGTACTTC. Translated: CASSLQGPYNEQYF.

The V call is TRBV3-1, the J call TRBJ2-1; 8 bases are shared with TRBD2. The germline V gene has CDR1 LGHDT and CDR2 YNNKEL (reference sequence). V was clipped by 1 base and J by 8 bases; unmatched bases: 13. CDR3 size: 17 residues. The CDR3 sequence: CASSQGPQGLGTYEQFF. The DNA of the CDR3 is TGTGCCAGCAGCCAAGGACCGCAGGGACTAGGGACGTATGAGCAGTTCTTC.